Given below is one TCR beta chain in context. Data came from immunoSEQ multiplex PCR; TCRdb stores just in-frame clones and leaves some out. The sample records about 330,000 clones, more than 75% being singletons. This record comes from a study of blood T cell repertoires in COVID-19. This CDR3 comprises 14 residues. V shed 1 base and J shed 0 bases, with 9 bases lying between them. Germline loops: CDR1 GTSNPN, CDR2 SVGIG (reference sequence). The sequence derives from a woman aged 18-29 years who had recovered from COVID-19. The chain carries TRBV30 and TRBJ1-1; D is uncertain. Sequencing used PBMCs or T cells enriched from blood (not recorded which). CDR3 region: CAWSETVMNTEAFF. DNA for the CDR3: TGTGCCTGGAGTGAAACAGTGATGAACACTGAAGCTTTCTTT.